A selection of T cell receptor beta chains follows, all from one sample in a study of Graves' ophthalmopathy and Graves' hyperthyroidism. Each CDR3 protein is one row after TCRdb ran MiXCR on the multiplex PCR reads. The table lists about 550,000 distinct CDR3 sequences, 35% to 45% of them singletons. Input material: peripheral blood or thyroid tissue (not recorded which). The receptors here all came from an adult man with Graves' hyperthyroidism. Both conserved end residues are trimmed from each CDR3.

SAGDTGTVVETQY,TRBV20-1
SVEERTGNYEQY,TRBV29-1
ASSPSGPISGEQY,TRBV5-1
AIRDLTGTGRDDYT,TRBV10-3
ATSEGGPANYGYT,TRBV24-1
ASSTDGTGGVNTEAF,TRBV12-3/TRBV12-4
ASSLDGGNQPQH,TRBV11-3
ASSYGPGNTIY,TRBV11-2
AISESDGAGSPLH,TRBV10-3
ASSPSAGFADTQY,TRBV7-9